This T cell receptor (beta chain) was found in a study of PD-1 blockade in mismatch repair-deficient tumors. The wider study: Patients had approximately 12 mismatch repair-deficient cancer types and were previously treated and progressing. Study-level findings and limits: Tumor-resident clones, often undetectable pretreatment in blood, expanded then contracted after pembrolizumab.

Turning to this clone: As yet, its antigen is unknown. One end of the junction is discordant with germline, which a read error may explain.

The method was immunoSEQ multiplex PCR; TCRdb's version includes in-frame clones alone and lacks a portion of them. This sample yields 35,000 or so clones, of which 70% to 90% are seen a single time; around 4.2% belongs to the top ten. The sample here was peripheral blood, taken less than 95 weeks after starting pembrolizumab. The sequence derives from an adult with mismatch repair-deficient cancer.

The CDR3 sequence is CASSSGSQGPHF. As DNA, the CDR3 is TGTGCCAGCAGTTCCGGGTCTCAGGGCCCCCACTTC. The V and J genes are TRBV6-5 and TRBJ2-4; TRBD1 is a possible D gene (5 bases). The CDR3 spans 12 residues. Germline CDR1 MNHEY, CDR2 SVGAGI.